Here is one T cell receptor beta chain with its context. Its specificity is unknown. The same CDR3 also results from other DNA sequences found in this sample. Assay runs were performed at deep level. Measured with immunoSEQ multiplex PCR; TCRdb has only the in-frame clones, and not every one. The sample records about 380,000 clones, 96% being singletons. These data are taken from a study of shared clonotypes between healthy human individuals. Study summary: Each donor's CD4 naive and CD4 memory cells filled three plates apiece, CD8 naive two, and CD8 memory one. General study results and limits: The donor pool, a small one, limited the genetic and exposure-history diversity represented. Shared across a few donors were about 4.8% of the naive CD4 clonotypes.

V was clipped by 0 bases and J by 3 bases, with 6 bases between them. CDR3 length: 13 residues. Germline CDR1 reads SGHRS; CDR2 reads YFSETQ. The origin of this receptor is a man aged 25 to 40 in good health. What was sequenced was memory CD8+ T cells sorted from blood. Subset described: CD45RO+ cells pooled with CCR7-negative TemRA cells. The gene calls are TRBV5-1 and TRBJ1-2, with D perhaps TRBD1 (6 bases). CDR3 region: CASSLAGDYGYTF. The CDR3 DNA follows: TGCGCCAGCAGCTTGGCAGGGGACTATGGCTACACCTTC. The full variable domain, rest sourced from reference TRBV5-1 and TRBJ1-2, is KAGVTQTPRYLIKTRGQQVTLSCSPISGHRSVSWYQQTPGQGLQFLFEYFSETQRNKGNFPGRFSGRQFSNSRSEMNVSTLELGDSALYLCASSLAGDYGYTFGSGTRLTVV.